This entry lists 21 T cell receptor beta chains sequenced from one sample in a study of identical twins. TCRdb called the 5' RACE reads again in MiXCR, with one record for every CDR3 protein. There are some 300,000 distinct CDR3 sequences in the sample; 10% to 15% occur only once, and approximately 7.9% lies in the top ten. The sample was also linked to a second study, of yellow fever vaccine responses in identical twins.

The sequenced sample was CD8+ T cells sorted from blood. These receptors were collected from a woman under 30 in good health.

There are a few counts of this clonotype. J is TRBJ2-3 and V is TRBV5-6; 14 positions match TRBD2. Germline V gene sequence: CDR1 SGHDT, CDR2 YYEEEE. The CDR3 totals 18 residues. Trimming at V came to 2 bases and at J to 3 bases, leaving 8 bases not matched to a gene. This CDR3 is CASSFGLAGGGGTDTQYF. CDR3 in DNA: TGTGCCAGCAGCTTTGGACTAGCGGGAGGCGGGGGGACAGATACGCAGTATTTT.

This clonotype was recorded a few times. The gene calls are TRBV9 and TRBJ2-1; 8 bases agree with TRBD2. The CDR3 length is 19 residues. Unmatched junction bases numbered 15, after V lost 0 bases and J lost 4 bases. Per germline, CDR1 SGDLS and CDR2 YYNGEE. In DNA, the CDR3 is TGTGCCAGCAGCGTAGAATCGTCCGGTGGGACTAGTACGTACAATGAGCAGTTCTTC. Its protein is CASSVESSGGTSTYNEQFF.

Only a few counts were recorded for this clonotype. The chain couples TRBV6-1 to TRBJ2-2; D ambiguous. The CDR3 extends over 13 amino acids. The V gene's germline CDR1 is MNHNS and CDR2 SASEGT. V lost 6 bases and J 0 bases, leaving 5 bases between the germline ends. CDR3 DNA sequence: TGTGCCAGCAGGCAAGCGAACACCGGGGAGCTGTTTTTT. It codes for CASRQANTGELFF.

This clonotype was counted ten times or more. The J gene is TRBJ2-5, the V gene TRBV12-3 or TRBV12-4; D uncertain. The length of the CDR3 is 11 residues. V lost 6 bases to trimming and J lost 9 bases, with 11 bases between them. The CDR3 DNA reads TGTGCCAGCAGCCACGACATGGCCCAGTACTTC. It is translated as CASSHDMAQYF.

This clonotype came up a few times. The chain uses TRBV2 and TRBJ2-7; D might be TRBD2 (6 bases). Germline-derived CDR1 and CDR2 are SNHLY and FYNNEI. Trimming pared 8 bases from V and 3 bases from J, leaving 17 bases between. The CDR3 is made up of 14 amino acids. The CDR3 coding sequence is TGTGCCAGCCTAGACGGGGGACTCTTCTACGAGCAGTACTTC. Residues: CASLDGGLFYEQYF.

The chain is built from TRBV2 and TRBJ2-2; perhaps TRBD1 as D (6 bases). V was trimmed by 8 bases and J by 7 bases, leaving 8 bases between them. Germline loops: CDR1 SNHLY, CDR2 FYNNEI. This CDR3 contains 11 residues. The CDR3 is CASLGGGELFF. DNA of the CDR3: TGTGCCAGCCTAGGGGGCGGGGAGCTGTTTTTT.

This clonotype was counted at least ten times. CDR3 protein: CATNPKRGSNEQFF. The DNA of the CDR3 is TGTGCCACCAATCCAAAGAGGGGAAGCAATGAGCAGTTCTTC. V and J are TRBV15 and TRBJ2-1; possibly TRBD1 or TRBD2 for D (5 bases each). This CDR3 spans 14 amino acids. Per the germline V gene, CDR1 is LNHNV and CDR2 is YYDKDF (reference sequence). Deletions cut 7 bases from V and 6 bases from J, with 16 bases between.

This clonotype showed up just once. The chain links TRBV28 to TRBJ2-3; no clear D gene. Per the germline V gene, CDR1 is MDHEN and CDR2 is SYDVKM. The V and J ends lost 10 bases and 6 bases respectively, with 17 bases between them. This CDR3 has 13 amino acids. CDR3 DNA: TGTGCCACCAGATTAGGTATTTGGGATACGCAGTATTTT. Residues: CATRLGIWDTQYF.

The chain couples TRBV11-2 to TRBJ2-3; 7 bases align to TRBD1. The CDR3 runs to 17 residues. Germline V gene lookup returns CDR1 SGHAT and CDR2 FQNNGV. Losses at the gene ends were 1 base for V and 1 base for J; bases not matched to a gene: 8. The CDR3 protein is CASSLVSRGQGTDTQYF. CDR3 DNA: TGTGCCAGCAGCTTAGTCTCTAGGGGGCAGGGCACAGATACGCAGTATTTT.

This clonotype was detected ten times or more. The chain joins TRBV15 to TRBJ2-2; 10 bases line up with TRBD2. The CDR3 extends over 18 amino acids. The V gene end was trimmed by 0 bases and the J gene end by 2 bases; junction bases not matched to a gene: 6. Per germline, CDR1 LNHNV and CDR2 YYDKDF (reference sequence). CDR3 DNA sequence: TGTGCCACCAGCAGAGACAACTCACTAGCGGGAAACACCGGGGAGCTGTTTTTT. It specifies CATSRDNSLAGNTGELFF.

The chain combines TRBV9 with TRBJ1-5, with TRBD1 identical over 7 bases. CDR3 length: 15 residues. The V segment lost 4 bases and the J segment 5 bases; nucleotides outside the gene matches: 9. The germline CDR1 and CDR2 sequences are SGDLS and YYNGEE. This chain's CDR3 is CASSPGDRPHQPQHF. The CDR3 DNA sequence: TGTGCCAGCAGCCCGGGGGACAGACCACATCAGCCCCAGCATTTT. Based on the CDR3 plus reference TRBV9 and TRBJ1-5, the full variable domain is DSGVTQTPKHLITATGQRVTLRCSPRSGDLSVYWYQQSLDQGLQFLIQYYNGEERAKGNILERFSAQQFPDLHSELNLSSLELGDSALYFCASSPGDRPHQPQHFGDGTRLSIL.

In this sample, this clonotype turned up a few times. V is TRBV10-2 and J is TRBJ2-7; the D gene is possibly TRBD1 (6 bases). CDR1 WSHSY and CDR2 SAAADI come from the germline V gene. This CDR3 is 15 amino acids long. The V gene lost 5 bases and the J gene lost 0 bases, with 14 bases spanning the gap. The CDR3 nucleotides are TGCGCCAGCAGTACAGGGTTCCCCTACTCCTACGAGCAGTACGTC. Translation gives CASSTGFPYSYEQYV.

This clonotype was detected ten times or more. The chain links TRBV12-3 or TRBV12-4 to TRBJ2-7; D unclear. With 1 base removed from V and 10 bases from J, the gap between germline ends came to 11 bases. The CDR3 sequence is 12 residues long. The CDR3 loop reads CASSLDGLFQYF. The DNA of the CDR3 is TGTGCCAGCAGTTTAGATGGTCTATTCCAGTACTTC.

This clonotype was seen many times. The rearrangement joins TRBV3-1 to TRBJ2-2, with 11 positions matching TRBD2. The CDR3 runs 21 residues. V trimming: 0 bases; J trimming: 5 bases; junction bases outside the gene matches: 17. Germline-derived CDR1 and CDR2 are LGHDT and YNNKEL (reference sequence). This chain's CDR3 is CASSQDSSSSGRIYVTGELFF. The CDR3 DNA sequence: TGTGCCAGCAGCCAAGATTCGTCGTCTAGCGGGAGGATTTATGTAACCGGGGAGCTGTTTTTT.

This clonotype occurred a few times. V usage is TRBV20-1 and J usage is TRBJ2-5; TRBD1 agrees at 10 bases. Germline V gives CDR1 DFQATT, CDR2 SNEGSKA (reference sequence). This CDR3 is built from 17 residues. V lost 3 bases to trimming and J lost 1 base; unmatched junction nucleotides: 11. As DNA, the CDR3 is TGCAGTGCTAGGCCCGGGACAGGGGCGTACCCCCAAGAGACCCAGTACTTC. It yields the protein CSARPGTGAYPQETQYF.

V is TRBV2 and J is TRBJ2-7, with D perhaps TRBD1 (5 bases). V dropped 7 bases and J dropped 2 bases, with 12 bases sitting between them. CDR1 SNHLY and CDR2 FYNNEI come from the germline V gene. The CDR3 totals 13 residues. CDR3 region: CASTGHSPYEQYF. In DNA form, the CDR3 reads TGTGCCAGCACCGGACATTCCCCCTACGAGCAGTACTTC.

In its sample, this clonotype was seen a few times. This chain connects TRBV7-9 to TRBJ2-1, with 9 bases lining up with TRBD2. The CDR3 is made up of 17 amino acids. V lost 4 bases to trimming and J lost 6 bases; unmatched junction nucleotides: 13. Germline CDR1 and CDR2: SEHNR and FQNEAQ (reference sequence). The CDR3 DNA reads as TGTGCCAGCAGCTCAGAGCCCGGACTAGCGTCTAGCAATGAGCAGTTCTTC. Its translation is CASSSEPGLASSNEQFF. Combining the CDR3 with reference TRBV7-9 and TRBJ2-1 gives the whole variable domain DTGVSQNPRHKITKRGQNVTFRCDPISEHNRLYWYRQTLGQGPEFLTYFQNEAQLEKSRLLSDRFSAERPKGSFSTLEIQRTEQGDSAMYLCASSSEPGLASSNEQFFGPGTRLTVL.

The rearrangement links TRBV6-1 to TRBJ2-3, with 12 bases matching TRBD2. Germline CDR1 is MNHNS and CDR2 is SASEGT. J was trimmed by 5 bases and V by 6 bases; bases with no gene match: 6. The CDR3 runs to 15 residues. CDR3 residues: CASSQSGLAGDTQYF. The DNA for the CDR3 is TGTGCCAGCAGCCAATCGGGACTAGCGGGAGATACGCAGTATTTT.

In this sample, this clonotype turned up a few times. The chain combines TRBV7-9 with TRBJ2-7, with D unresolved. Trimming pared 4 bases from V and 5 bases from J, leaving 15 bases between. The germline gives CDR1 SEHNR, CDR2 FQNEAQ (reference sequence). This CDR3 is built from 14 residues. The CDR3 here is CASSWSGIGNEQYF. The CDR3 coding sequence is TGTGCCAGCAGCTGGTCGGGCATAGGCAACGAGCAGTACTTC. The variable domain in full, completed from reference TRBV7-9 and TRBJ2-7, reads DTGVSQNPRHKITKRGQNVTFRCDPISEHNRLYWYRQTLGQGPEFLTYFQNEAQLEKSRLLSDRFSAERPKGSFSTLEIQRTEQGDSAMYLCASSWSGIGNEQYFGPGTRLTVT.

In this sample, this clonotype turned up a few times. This chain uses TRBV29-1 with TRBJ2-5; 10 bases align to TRBD2. The CDR3 runs 16 residues. Germline V gene lookup returns CDR1 SQVTM and CDR2 ANQGSEA. Germline trimming cut 0 bases from V and 5 bases from J; bases unmatched to any gene: 9. CDR3 sequence (DNA): TGCAGCGTTGAAGAGGGAGCTAGCGGGAGTCATGAGACCCAGTACTTC. This sequence encodes CSVEEGASGSHETQYF. Full variable domain (rest looked up from reference TRBV29-1 and TRBJ2-5): SAVISQKPSRDICQRGTSLTIQCQVDSQVTMMFWYRQQPGQSLTLIATANQGSEATYESGFVIDKFPISRPNLTFSTLTVSNMSPEDSSIYLCSVEEGASGSHETQYFGPGTRLLVL.

This clonotype has just a few counts. V is TRBV25-1 and J is TRBJ1-1, with D hard to call. The V end lost 2 bases, the J end lost 5 bases, and 9 bases lay between the germline ends. Germline assignment: CDR1 MGHDK and CDR2 SYGVNS. The CDR3 is 13 residues long. The CDR3 nucleotides are TGTGCCAGCAGTGAAGGTTTGGGGACTGAAGCTTTCTTT. This codes for CASSEGLGTEAFF.